The rows below give T cell receptor beta chains drawn from one sample of a study of vaccination and CD4 T cells after COVID-19. From the PCR reads, TCRdb called clonotypes with MiXCR, one entry per CDR3 protein. The data show 550 to 800 distinct CDR3 sequences, about an eighth seen once. Which antigens these TCRs recognize remains unknown. The sequenced sample was CD4+ T cells from blood, cultured in vitro. These receptors were obtained from a human donor in good health. CDR3s include the opening cysteine and the closing phenylalanine or tryptophan. A D gene is named only where the DNA matches it firmly. Expanded clones get a size class; other rows say once, few or many, or leave the size out.

v_gene: TRBV25-1; j_gene: TRBJ2-3; abundance: medium-sized; d_gene: -; CDR3nt: TGTGCCAGCAGTGATCCGGGAGTCACAGATACGCAGTATTTT; CDR3aa: CASSDPGVTDTQYF
v_gene: TRBV12-3/TRBV12-4; j_gene: TRBJ1-1; abundance: large; d_gene: -; CDR3nt: TGTGCCAGCAGGACGGAGGGGGTCGAAGCTTTCTTT; CDR3aa: CASRTEGVEAFF
v_gene: TRBV12-3/TRBV12-4; j_gene: TRBJ1-2; abundance: medium-sized; d_gene: -; CDR3nt: TGTGCCAGCAGTTCCGGACGGTCCCTCCTTGGCTACACCTTC; CDR3aa: CASSSGRSLLGYTF
v_gene: TRBV10-2; j_gene: TRBJ1-5; abundance: medium-sized; d_gene: -; CDR3nt: TGCGCCAGCAGGGGGGACAGCAATCAGCCCCAGCATTTT; CDR3aa: CASRGDSNQPQHF
v_gene: TRBV27; j_gene: TRBJ2-3; abundance: large; d_gene: -; CDR3nt: TGTGCCAGCAGTTTAGCAGATACGCAGTATTTT; CDR3aa: CASSLADTQYF
v_gene: TRBV6-2/TRBV6-3; j_gene: TRBJ2-7; abundance: -; d_gene: -; CDR3nt: TGTGCCAGCAGTCCCCGCGGGGGCTGGCTCTACGAGCAGTACTTC; CDR3aa: CASSPRGGWLYEQYF
v_gene: TRBV9; j_gene: TRBJ1-2; abundance: once; d_gene: -; CDR3nt: TGTGCCAGCAGCGCGGGGGAGGACGGAAACTATGGCTACACCTTC; CDR3aa: CASSAGEDGNYGYTF
v_gene: TRBV6-5; j_gene: TRBJ1-6; abundance: large; d_gene: -; CDR3nt: TGTGCCAGCAGTTACTCGGCCAGAGAATATTCACCCCTCCACTTT; CDR3aa: CASSYSAREYSPLHF
v_gene: TRBV6-1; j_gene: TRBJ2-1; abundance: large; d_gene: -; CDR3nt: TGTGCCAGCAGTGGCGGGACTGAAACTTGGGGGGAGTTCTTC; CDR3aa: CASSGGTETWGEFF
v_gene: TRBV18; j_gene: TRBJ1-2; abundance: -; d_gene: -; CDR3nt: TGTGCCAGCTCACCCGGGACACCTAAAACCTTC; CDR3aa: CASSPGTPKTF
v_gene: TRBV30; j_gene: TRBJ1-5; abundance: -; d_gene: TRBD1; CDR3nt: TGTGCCTGGAGTGAGGACAGGGGTAGAGGGCCCCAGCATTTT; CDR3aa: CAWSEDRGRGPQHF
v_gene: TRBV15; j_gene: TRBJ1-4; abundance: few; d_gene: TRBD1; CDR3nt: TGTGCCACCAGGTACGGGACAGATAATGAAAAACTGTTTTTT; CDR3aa: CATRYGTDNEKLFF
v_gene: TRBV4-1; j_gene: TRBJ2-1; abundance: -; d_gene: -; CDR3nt: TGCGCCAGCAGCCAAACCGGGACCAACTACAATGAGCAGTTCTTC; CDR3aa: CASSQTGTNYNEQFF
v_gene: TRBV24-1; j_gene: TRBJ1-6; abundance: large; d_gene: -; CDR3nt: TGTGCCACCAGTGCGGGGCGGTCGGGTCAGGCACCCCTCCACTTT; CDR3aa: CATSAGRSGQAPLHF
v_gene: TRBV19; j_gene: TRBJ1-4; abundance: -; d_gene: -; CDR3nt: TGTGCCAGTAGTACCCAAGGGGGAGGTAATGAAAAACTGTTTTTT; CDR3aa: CASSTQGGGNEKLFF
v_gene: TRBV7-9; j_gene: TRBJ2-7; abundance: large; d_gene: -; CDR3nt: TGTGCCAGCAGCTTAGTTGGCAGGACCTACGAGCAGTACTTC; CDR3aa: CASSLVGRTYEQYF
v_gene: TRBV20-1; j_gene: TRBJ1-1; abundance: -; d_gene: -; CDR3nt: TGCAGTGCTAGACCCGGCAGGACTCCCGAAGCTTTCTTT; CDR3aa: CSARPGRTPEAFF
v_gene: TRBV20-1; j_gene: TRBJ2-3; abundance: large; d_gene: -; CDR3nt: TGCAGTGCTAGAGCGGGATACTTCGGCACAGATACGCAGTATTTT; CDR3aa: CSARAGYFGTDTQYF
v_gene: TRBV20-1; j_gene: TRBJ2-2; abundance: medium-sized; d_gene: -; CDR3nt: TGCAGTGCTAGTGATACGGGGTTCGCGAACACCGGGGAGCTGTTTTTT; CDR3aa: CSASDTGFANTGELFF
v_gene: TRBV12-3/TRBV12-4; j_gene: TRBJ2-7; abundance: few; d_gene: -; CDR3nt: TGTGCCAGCAGTTTCGGCAGGGACTACGAGCAGTACTTC; CDR3aa: CASSFGRDYEQYF
v_gene: TRBV19; j_gene: TRBJ1-6; abundance: large; d_gene: -; CDR3nt: TGTGCCAGTACCTCGCTGACAGGATATAATTCACCCCTCCACTTT; CDR3aa: CASTSLTGYNSPLHF
v_gene: TRBV5-4; j_gene: TRBJ2-1; abundance: few; d_gene: -; CDR3nt: TGTGCCAGCAGCTTGGGTGGGGGGCAAAGAGGCAATGAGCAGTTCTTC; CDR3aa: CASSLGGGQRGNEQFF
v_gene: TRBV4-1; j_gene: TRBJ2-5; abundance: -; d_gene: TRBD1; CDR3nt: TGCGCCAGCAGCCAAGACTTTATACAGGGGTCGCAAGAGACCCAGTACTTC; CDR3aa: CASSQDFIQGSQETQYF
v_gene: TRBV10-3; j_gene: TRBJ1-1; abundance: large; d_gene: -; CDR3nt: TGTGCCATCAGGGGACAGAACACTGAAGCTTTCTTT; CDR3aa: CAIRGQNTEAFF
v_gene: TRBV9; j_gene: TRBJ2-7; abundance: -; d_gene: -; CDR3nt: TGTGCCAGCAGCGTAGCGGGAGTGGGCTCCTACGAGCAGTACTTC; CDR3aa: CASSVAGVGSYEQYF
v_gene: TRBV10-2; j_gene: TRBJ2-7; abundance: hyperexpanded; d_gene: -; CDR3nt: TGCGCCAGCAGTGACTCGGCCGGATTTACTTACGAGCAGTACTTC; CDR3aa: CASSDSAGFTYEQYF
v_gene: TRBV29-1; j_gene: TRBJ2-1; abundance: few; d_gene: TRBD2; CDR3nt: TGCAGCGTCCGAAGACTAGCGGGAGTAGGATGGAATGAGCAGTTCTTC; CDR3aa: CSVRRLAGVGWNEQFF
v_gene: TRBV2; j_gene: TRBJ2-7; abundance: large; d_gene: -; CDR3nt: TGTGCCAGCAGTGTGGGCTACGAGCAGTACTTC; CDR3aa: CASSVGYEQYF
v_gene: TRBV20-1; j_gene: TRBJ1-6; abundance: -; d_gene: -; CDR3nt: TGCAGTGCTGCCTCCGGGGGCGATAATTCACCCCTCCACTTT; CDR3aa: CSAASGGDNSPLHF
v_gene: TRBV24-1; j_gene: TRBJ2-1; abundance: large; d_gene: -; CDR3nt: TGTGCCATCCGAGCCGCTAGCGATGAGCAGTTCTTC; CDR3aa: CAIRAASDEQFF
v_gene: TRBV9; j_gene: TRBJ1-1; abundance: -; d_gene: TRBD1; CDR3nt: TGTGCCAGCAGCACCCACAGGGGCACTGAAGCTTTCTTT; CDR3aa: CASSTHRGTEAFF
v_gene: TRBV7-2; j_gene: TRBJ1-1; abundance: large; d_gene: -; CDR3nt: TGTGCCAGCAGCTTAGCCAGGGGCGCGTCTGAAGCTTTCTTT; CDR3aa: CASSLARGASEAFF
v_gene: TRBV6-4; j_gene: TRBJ1-1; abundance: large; d_gene: TRBD1; CDR3nt: TGTGCCAGCAGCCTCCAGGGGGGTGAGACTGAAGCTTTCTTT; CDR3aa: CASSLQGGETEAFF
v_gene: TRBV5-4; j_gene: TRBJ1-1; abundance: medium-sized; d_gene: TRBD1; CDR3nt: TGTGCCAGCAGCTTACCGGGACAGGGGGACACTGAAGCTTTCTTT; CDR3aa: CASSLPGQGDTEAFF
v_gene: TRBV15; j_gene: TRBJ2-1; abundance: large; d_gene: TRBD2; CDR3nt: TGTGCCACCAGCTCGGGTCCGGGACTAGCGGGACCTAAAACAACCTACAATGAGCAGTTCTTC; CDR3aa: CATSSGPGLAGPKTTYNEQFF
v_gene: TRBV20-1; j_gene: TRBJ1-5; abundance: -; d_gene: -; CDR3nt: TGCAGTGTAAGGAGGGGGGGAGGAGGCAATCAGCCCCAGCATTTT; CDR3aa: CSVRRGGGGNQPQHF
v_gene: TRBV10-1; j_gene: TRBJ1-2; abundance: large; d_gene: TRBD1; CDR3nt: TGCGCCACCGACAGGGGCGTTAACTATGGCTACACCTTC; CDR3aa: CATDRGVNYGYTF
v_gene: TRBV20-1; j_gene: TRBJ1-2; abundance: large; d_gene: TRBD1; CDR3nt: TGCAGTGCCCTTAACCGGGACAGGGGAGAGGGTGGCTACACCTTC; CDR3aa: CSALNRDRGEGGYTF